The 24 T cell receptor beta chains presented below share a single source sample, sequenced in a study of cytomegalovirus exposure and HLA in healthy donors. The PCR used 60 Vbeta and 13 Jbeta primers. Libraries were prepared by immunoSEQ multiplex PCR; TCRdb keeps only in-frame clonotypes and omits some of them. This table has 160,000 or so clones, around 79% appearing once. The sample comprised PBMCs. These receptors were obtained from a woman in her 50s in good health and CMV-seronegative.

The V and J genes are TRBV6-1 and TRBJ1-1; weak D call: TRBD1 (6 bases). This CDR3 is 14 amino acids long. The germline gives CDR1 MNHNS, CDR2 SASEGT. The ends were cut back, 6 bases at V and 3 bases at J, with 14 bases in the middle. CDR3 loop: CASSPGTSDTEAFF. The CDR3 DNA is TGTGCCAGCAGCCCCGGGACATCCGACACTGAAGCTTTCTTT.

The V and J genes are TRBV7-7 and TRBJ2-7; 7 nucleotides line up with TRBD2. V shed 5 bases and J 3 bases; nucleotides not matched to a gene: 10. This CDR3 has 15 residues. CDR1 is SSHAT and CDR2 is FNYEAQ in the germline V gene (reference sequence). As DNA, the CDR3 is TGTGCCAGCAGCCCCATCCTGGCGGGGGACTACGAGCAGTACTTC. Its translation: CASSPILAGDYEQYF.

The rearrangement links TRBV30 to TRBJ1-4; TRBD1 is a possible D gene (5 bases). The CDR3 covers 13 residues. Between the trimmed V and J ends, which lost 2 bases and 8 bases, there was a span of 12 bases. Germline CDR1 GTSNPN, CDR2 SVGIG (reference sequence). Here the CDR3 reads CAWSIQEGEKLFF. CDR3 bases: TGTGCCTGGAGTATCCAGGAGGGGGAAAAACTGTTTTTT.

This clone was counted once. The rearrangement joins TRBV10-1 to TRBJ2-2; D unclear. Trimming left V 6 bases short and J 3 bases short, with 8 bases between. There are 13 residues in the CDR3. CDR1 is WNHNN, CDR2 SYGVQD, per germline (reference sequence). As DNA, the CDR3 is TGCGCCAGCAGCCATACATACACCGGGGAGCTGTTTTTT. Residues: CASSHTYTGELFF.

This clone has a single count. V usage is TRBV4-1 and J usage is TRBJ2-1; 8 bases fit TRBD2. Germline CDR1 MGHRA, CDR2 YSYEKL. The trim removed 1 base at V and 8 bases at J, leaving 10 bases unmatched. The CDR3 is 16 residues long. The CDR3 sequence: CASSQGFSGSPHEQFF. CDR3 nucleotide sequence: TGCGCCAGCAGCCAAGGTTTCAGCGGGAGTCCCCATGAGCAGTTCTTC.

On this clone: The sample carries other DNA sequences with the same CDR3. This chain links TRBV9 with TRBJ2-1; 8 bases line up with TRBD2. The germline CDR1 and CDR2 sequences are SGDLS and YYNGEE. V shed 4 bases, J shed 0 bases, and the junction held 3 bases outside the gene matches. There are 15 residues in the CDR3. The CDR3: CASSPSGGSYNEQFF. For the CDR3, the DNA is TGTGCCAGCAGCCCGAGCGGGGGCTCCTACAATGAGCAGTTCTTC.

The chain has TRBV4-1 and TRBJ2-7; D uncertain. The germline V gene has CDR1 MGHRA and CDR2 YSYEKL. The ends were cut back, 0 bases at V and 1 base at J, with 16 bases in the middle. The CDR3 consists of 17 residues. The CDR3 loop reads CASSQDNIGQVSYEQYF. For the CDR3, the DNA is TGCGCCAGCAGCCAAGATAATATTGGGCAGGTATCCTACGAGCAGTACTTC.

The V and J genes are TRBV4-3 and TRBJ2-1, with TRBD1 as a possible D gene (5 bases). The CDR3 has 17 amino acids. Germline V CDR1 and CDR2: LGHNA, YSLEER. The V and J ends lost 0 bases and 0 bases respectively, with 12 bases between them. CDR3: CASSQDRGRSSYNEQFF. CDR3 sequence (DNA): TGCGCCAGCAGCCAAGATAGGGGTCGGAGCTCCTACAATGAGCAGTTCTTC.

A few counts support this clone. CDR3 sequence reads: CASSFRLLRPQPDGEQFF. The CDR3 coding sequence is TGTGCCAGCAGCTTTCGGCTTCTGAGGCCCCAACCAGACGGTGAGCAGTTCTTC. J is TRBJ2-1 and V is TRBV7-8; D call uncertain. This CDR3 spans 18 amino acids. Between the trimmed V and J ends, which lost 3 bases and 9 bases, there was a span of 27 bases. Germline-derived CDR1 and CDR2 are SGHVS and FQNEAQ.

The J gene is TRBJ2-7, the V gene TRBV11-3; 13 nucleotides align to TRBD2. CDR1 is SGHNT, CDR2 YENEEA, per germline. The CDR3 totals 15 residues. Trimming at V came to 4 bases and at J to 3 bases, leaving 3 bases not matched to a gene. The CDR3 nucleotides are TGTGCCAGCAGCTCCGGGACTAGCGGGGACTACGAGCAGTACTTC. Encoded protein: CASSSGTSGDYEQYF. The full variable domain, completed using reference TRBV11-3 and TRBJ2-7, is EAGVVQSPRYKIIEKKQPVAFWCNPISGHNTLYWYLQNLGQGPELLIRYENEEAVDDSQLPKDRFSAERLKGVDSTLKIQPAELGDSAVYLCASSSGTSGDYEQYFGPGTRLTVT.

V is TRBV5-1 and J is TRBJ2-7; 10 bases map to TRBD1. After removal of 0 bases from V and 2 bases from J, the junction contained 2 bases not matched to a gene. This CDR3 spans 15 amino acids. CDR1 is SGHRS, CDR2 YFSETQ, per germline. The CDR3 sequence: CASSLGDRGAYEQYF. The CDR3 bases are TGCGCCAGCAGCTTGGGGGACAGGGGAGCCTACGAGCAGTACTTC.

The chain joins TRBV29-1 to TRBJ1-1; 10 bases match TRBD1. Unmatched junction bases numbered 7, after V lost 7 bases and J lost 5 bases. The germline V gene encodes CDR1 SQVTM and CDR2 ANQGSEA. This CDR3 has 13 amino acids. CDR3 sequence (DNA): TGCAGCGCCGTGGGGACAGGGGTAACTGAAGCTTTCTTT. Amino acids: CSAVGTGVTEAFF.

The chain is built from TRBV5-4 and TRBJ1-1, with a possible D match to TRBD1 (6 bases). In germline, CDR1 is SGHNT, CDR2 YYREEE (reference sequence). Trimming took off 4 bases at V and 1 base at J, with 11 bases between the two ends. The CDR3 is made up of 14 amino acids. The CDR3 coding sequence is TGTGCCAGCAGCCGGGCGACAGGGAACACTGAAGCTTTCTTT. This encodes CASSRATGNTEAFF.

The chain joins TRBV6-5 to TRBJ2-3; D may be TRBD1 (6 bases). CDR3 length: 15 residues. In germline, CDR1 is MNHEY, CDR2 SVGAGI. The germline V and J ends were trimmed by 4 bases and 3 bases, with 14 bases remaining between them. The CDR3 region has the DNA TGTGCCAGCAGTTGGATGGGACAAAATACAGATACGCAGTATTTT. Its translation: CASSWMGQNTDTQYF.

This chain uses TRBV5-1 with TRBJ1-6, with no clear D. V lost 6 bases and J lost 13, with 14 bases in between. In germline, CDR1 is SGHRS, CDR2 YFSETQ. This CDR3 contains 12 residues. The CDR3 loop is CASTIGLEPLHF. For the CDR3, the DNA is TGCGCCAGCACCATAGGTTTGGAGCCCCTCCACTTT.

The J gene is TRBJ2-1, the V gene TRBV29-1; D might be TRBD2 (6 bases). V lost 5 bases and J lost 9, with 23 bases in between. Germline V gene sequence: CDR1 SQVTM, CDR2 ANQGSEA. The CDR3 has 15 residues. The CDR3 loop reads CSVQISVLAYSEQFF. DNA for the CDR3: TGCAGCGTTCAAATATCCGTGCTAGCGTATTCTGAGCAGTTCTTC.

V is TRBV7-2 and J is TRBJ2-7; no reliable D call. V shed 4 bases and J shed 7 bases, with 8 bases lying between them. The CDR3 sequence is 11 residues long. Germline CDR1 and CDR2: SGHTA and FQGNSA. The CDR3 is CASSSSFEQYF. DNA of the CDR3: TGTGCCAGCAGCTCGTCCTTTGAGCAGTACTTC.

The V call is TRBV29-1, the J call TRBJ1-5, with D unclear. Trimming took off 4 bases at V and 3 bases at J, with 10 bases between the two ends. Germline V gene data show CDR1 as SQVTM and CDR2 as ANQGSEA. The CDR3 has 13 amino acids. As DNA, the CDR3 is TGCAGCGTTGCCTCCGGGGTCAATCAGCCCCAGCATTTT. Protein sequence: CSVASGVNQPQHF.

The genes are TRBV9 and TRBJ1-6; TRBD1 matches at 8 bases. V shed 0 bases and J 5 bases; nucleotides not matched to a gene: 4. Looked up from germline, CDR1 is SGDLS and CDR2 is YYNGEE. There are 16 residues in the CDR3. This chain's CDR3 is CASSVDQGAHNSPLHF. In nucleotides, the CDR3 is TGTGCCAGCAGCGTAGATCAGGGGGCTCATAATTCACCCCTCCACTTT.

The chain uses TRBV27 and TRBJ2-3, with TRBD1 matching 7 bases. The V gene end was trimmed by 2 bases and the J gene end by 2 bases; junction bases not matched to a gene: 4. The CDR3 runs to 15 residues. Germline CDR1 reads MNHEY; CDR2 reads SMNVEV (reference sequence). The CDR3 sequence is CASSLTGQYTDTQYF. In DNA, the CDR3 is TGTGCCAGCAGTTTAACGGGACAGTACACAGATACGCAGTATTTT.

The chain has TRBV6-1 and TRBJ1-5; D is undetermined. CDR3 length: 15 amino acids. Trimming left V 0 bases short and J 4 bases short, with 10 bases between. Germline V gene data show CDR1 as MNHNS and CDR2 as SASEGT. The CDR3 coding sequence is TGTGCCAGCAGTGAAGCGGGCGGAGGGAATCAGCCCCAGCATTTT. Translated, it gives CASSEAGGGNQPQHF.

This rearrangement joins TRBV19 to TRBJ2-7; a possible D gene is TRBD2 (5 bases). V gave up 5 bases and J gave up 4 bases, with 9 bases separating them. The CDR3 consists of 12 residues. Germline CDR1 and CDR2: LNHDA and SQIVND (reference sequence). The DNA of the CDR3 is TGTGCCAGTAGTCCCGACTATTACGAGCAGTACTTC. The encoded protein is CASSPDYYEQYF.

The chain combines TRBV6-5 with TRBJ2-7, with 8 nucleotides matching TRBD2. The CDR3 spans 13 residues. Germline loops: CDR1 MNHEY, CDR2 SVGAGI. Trimming at V came to 8 bases and at J to 2 bases, leaving 5 bases not matched to a gene. Here the CDR3 reads CASSGLAPYEQYF. In DNA, the CDR3 is TGTGCCAGCTCTGGACTAGCTCCCTACGAGCAGTACTTC.

The chain employs TRBV11-3 and TRBJ2-7, with 14 bases fitting TRBD2. CDR1 SGHNT and CDR2 YENEEA come from the germline V gene. CDR3 size: 15 residues. The ends lost 5 bases at V and 5 bases at J; junction bases unmatched: 5. The CDR3 loop is CASSQGLAGGHEQYF. Here the CDR3 DNA reads TGTGCCAGCAGCCAAGGACTAGCGGGGGGCCACGAGCAGTACTTC.